This TCR beta chain originates from a study of cytomegalovirus exposure and HLA in healthy donors. After removal of 2 bases from V and 4 bases from J, the junction contained 5 bases not matched to a gene. Germline lookup yields CDR1 MDHEN and CDR2 SYDVKM. CDR3 length: 15 amino acids. PCR used 60 Vbeta primers and 13 Jbeta primers. The method was immunoSEQ multiplex PCR; TCRdb's version includes in-frame clones alone and lacks a portion of them. This sample has 120,000 or so clones, with 65% to 85% found just once. Study findings and constraints: Apart from CMV serostatus, no immune exposure information was available. The study listed approximately 160 cytomegalovirus-associated TCR beta chains. The likely origin of a cluster of highly shared sequence variants was a sequencing artifact.

To note about this clone: The antigen is undetermined.

The chain links TRBV28 to TRBJ1-5, with 7 bases aligning to TRBD1. The TCR originated in a man younger than 35 in good health and CMV-seropositive. The sequencing input was PBMCs. In DNA, the CDR3 is TGTGCCAGCAGTTTAAAGGGGGCACGGAATCAGCCCCAGCATTTT. Translation: CASSLKGARNQPQHF.